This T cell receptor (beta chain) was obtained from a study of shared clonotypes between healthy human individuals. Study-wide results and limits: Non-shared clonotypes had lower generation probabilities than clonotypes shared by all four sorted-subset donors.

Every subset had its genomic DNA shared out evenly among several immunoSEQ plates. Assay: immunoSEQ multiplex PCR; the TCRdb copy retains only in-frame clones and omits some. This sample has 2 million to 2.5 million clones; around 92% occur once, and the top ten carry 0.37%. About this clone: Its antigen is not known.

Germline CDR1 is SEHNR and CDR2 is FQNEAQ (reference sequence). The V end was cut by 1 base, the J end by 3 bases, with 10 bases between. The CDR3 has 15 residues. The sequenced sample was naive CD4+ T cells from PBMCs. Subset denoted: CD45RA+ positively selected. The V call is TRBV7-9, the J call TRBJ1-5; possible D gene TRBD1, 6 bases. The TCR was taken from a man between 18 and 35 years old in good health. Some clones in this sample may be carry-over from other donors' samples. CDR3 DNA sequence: TGTGCCAGCAGCTTAGGCAGGGGTAACAATCAGCCCCAGCATTTT. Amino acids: CASSLGRGNNQPQHF.